A single sample is the source of the 30 T cell receptor beta chains below, sequenced in a study of beta chain features in type 1 diabetes. Points from the study as a whole: Moderate yet significant TCRB CDR3 shortening was seen in Type 1 diabetes patients in all four CD4+ subsets.

Every isolated RNA sample was fully reverse transcribed, so sequencing captured expressed TCRB transcripts. Measured with immunoSEQ multiplex PCR; TCRdb has only the in-frame clones, and not every one. The data contain fewer than 300,000 clones, approximately 11% of them singletons. The antigens these receptors bind are not known. The material sequenced was naive CD4+ T cells from blood. These receptors all come from a man aged 25 to 40 with type 1 diabetes.

The chain links TRBV19 to TRBJ1-4, with 7 bases aligning to TRBD1. The trim removed 6 bases at V and 7 bases at J, leaving 11 bases unmatched. Germline V lookup: CDR1 LNHDA, CDR2 SQIVND (reference sequence). The CDR3 consists of 15 residues. CDR3 nucleotides: TGTGCCAGTAGCCGAAACAGGGGAAGTAGTGAAAAACTGTTTTTT. Translated: CASSRNRGSSEKLFF.

The rearrangement uses TRBV9 and TRBJ2-1; 9 nucleotides match TRBD1. Germline CDR1 SGDLS, CDR2 YYNGEE. Trimming at V came to 2 bases and at J to 4 bases, leaving 7 bases not matched to a gene. The CDR3 contains 16 residues. CDR3 bases: TGTGCCAGCAGCGTTAACGGACAGGGGACATACAATGAGCAGTTCTTC. As protein: CASSVNGQGTYNEQFF.

This clone was counted between two and nine times. CDR3 in amino acids: CASSSGTFTEAFF. CDR3 nucleotides: TGTGCCAGTAGCTCAGGGACATTCACTGAAGCTTTCTTT. The genes are TRBV19 and TRBJ1-1; D is possibly TRBD1 (6 bases). V was shortened by 6 bases and J by 4 bases, with 12 bases between the two germline ends. Looked up from germline, CDR1 is LNHDA and CDR2 is SQIVND (reference sequence). The CDR3 runs 13 residues.

J is TRBJ1-1 and V is TRBV7-9; D is possibly TRBD1 (5 bases). The V gene lost 2 bases and the J gene lost 2 bases, with 12 bases spanning the gap. The CDR3 contains 15 residues. Per germline, CDR1 SEHNR and CDR2 FQNEAQ (reference sequence). In nucleotides, the CDR3 is TGTGCCAGCAGCTTATCGTATAGGGGAAACACTGAAGCTTTCTTT. This sequence encodes CASSLSYRGNTEAFF.

This clone has more than one count but fewer than ten. The gene calls are TRBV4-3 and TRBJ2-5, with 7 bases matching TRBD2. This CDR3 region has 15 residues. Germline CDR1 and CDR2: LGHNA and YSLEER. The V and J ends lost 4 bases and 7 bases, in that order; junction bases with no gene match: 12. CDR3 nucleotide sequence: TGCGCCAGCAGCCTTACCCTAGCGGACGCGGGGACCCAGTACTTC. It codes for CASSLTLADAGTQYF.

There are a few counts of this clone. The rearrangement uses TRBV2 and TRBJ2-1; the D gene is possibly TRBD2 (5 bases). Per the germline V gene, CDR1 is SNHLY and CDR2 is FYNNEI. V lost 10 bases to trimming and J lost 3 bases, with 7 bases between them. The CDR3 covers 11 residues. This CDR3 reads CATDYYNEQFF. Written as DNA, the CDR3 is TGTGCCACCGACTACTACAATGAGCAGTTCTTC. Full variable domain (missing parts from reference TRBV2 and TRBJ2-1): EPEVTQTPSHQVTQMGQEVILRCVPISNHLYFYWYRQILGQKVEFLVSFYNNEISEKSEIFDDQFSVERPDGSNFTLKIRSTKLEDSAMYFCATDYYNEQFFGPGTRLTVL.

This rearrangement joins TRBV30 to TRBJ2-2; TRBD1 matches at 7 bases. V gave up 4 bases and J gave up 5 bases; unmatched junction bases: 4. The CDR3 spans 13 residues. Looked up from germline, CDR1 is GTSNPN and CDR2 is SVGIG (reference sequence). CDR3 nucleotides: TGTGCCTGGAACAGGGGTGGGACCGGGGAGCTGTTTTTT. This codes for CAWNRGGTGELFF. Based on the CDR3 plus reference TRBV30 and TRBJ2-2, the full variable domain is SQTIHQWPATLVQPVGSPLSLECTVEGTSNPNLYWYRQAAGRGLQLLFYSVGIGQISSEVPQNLSASRPQDRQFILSSKKLLLSDSGFYLCAWNRGGTGELFFGEGSRLTVL.

The rearrangement uses TRBV7-9 and TRBJ2-7; no firm D call. The CDR3 totals 15 residues. V lost 1 base and J lost 0, with 10 bases in between. CDR1 and CDR2 from the germline V gene are SEHNR and FQNEAQ (reference sequence). CDR3 bases: TGTGCCAGCAGCTTAGATACTGGGCTCTCCTACGAGCAGTACTTC. This translates into CASSLDTGLSYEQYF.

The sample holds a few counts of this clone. The genes are TRBV15 and TRBJ2-2; D is uncertain. The CDR3 consists of 14 residues. Germline CDR1 and CDR2: LNHNV and YYDKDF (reference sequence). Trimming took off 6 bases at V and 0 bases at J, with 8 bases between the two ends. The CDR3 DNA sequence: TGTGCCACCAGTAGTCGGTCGAACACCGGGGAGCTGTTTTTT. Protein product: CATSSRSNTGELFF.

The chain couples TRBV7-9 to TRBJ1-6, with D perhaps matching TRBD1 (5 bases). The germline gives CDR1 SEHNR, CDR2 FQNEAQ (reference sequence). V was pared by 3 bases and J by 6 bases, with 9 bases between. The CDR3 length is 14 residues. CDR3 coding DNA: TGTGCCAGCAGCTTTCGCCAGGGTAATTCACCCCTCCACTTT. Amino acid sequence: CASSFRQGNSPLHF. Based on the CDR3 plus reference TRBV7-9 and TRBJ1-6, the full variable domain is DTGVSQNPRHKITKRGQNVTFRCDPISEHNRLYWYRQTLGQGPEFLTYFQNEAQLEKSRLLSDRFSAERPKGSFSTLEIQRTEQGDSAMYLCASSFRQGNSPLHFGNGTRLTVT.

The CDR3: CAIAIFSYEQYF. As DNA, the CDR3 is TGTGCCATCGCTATCTTCTCTTACGAGCAGTACTTC. This chain joins TRBV10-3 and TRBJ2-7; D gene ambiguous. V gave up 8 bases and J gave up 4 bases, with 12 bases separating them. This CDR3 has 12 residues. Germline loops: CDR1 ENHRY, CDR2 SYGVKD.

The CDR3 sequence: CASSYSKWAQETQYF. CDR3 nucleotide sequence: TGTGCCAGCAGTTACTCGAAATGGGCACAAGAGACCCAGTACTTC. This sequence joins TRBV6-5 and TRBJ2-5; D gene uncertain. The CDR3 consists of 15 residues. Trimming left V 0 bases short and J 2 bases short, with 10 bases between. The germline V gene has CDR1 MNHEY and CDR2 SVGAGI.

This clone has more than one count but fewer than ten. The chain joins TRBV4-1 to TRBJ2-1; 15 bases are a match to TRBD2. The CDR3 extends over 22 amino acids. The V segment lost 4 bases and the J segment 1 base; nucleotides outside the gene matches: 17. The germline gives CDR1 MGHRA, CDR2 YSYEKL. Here the CDR3 reads CASSRPPAAGLAGGQSYNEQFF. As DNA, the CDR3 is TGCGCCAGCAGCCGTCCCCCAGCCGCCGGACTAGCGGGGGGGCAGTCCTACAATGAGCAGTTCTTC.

This clone was counted between two and nine times. This chain uses TRBV5-4 with TRBJ2-1; 9 bases are shared with TRBD2. J was trimmed by 10 bases and V by 4 bases; bases with no gene match: 9. CDR1 is SGHNT and CDR2 is YYREEE in the germline V gene (reference sequence). This CDR3 spans 14 amino acids. As DNA, the CDR3 is TGTGCCAGCAGCCCTCAACGACTAGCGGACGAGCAGTTCTTC. The encoded protein is CASSPQRLADEQFF.

The chain links TRBV27 to TRBJ1-6; 7 bases agree with TRBD1. Germline lookup yields CDR1 MNHEY and CDR2 SMNVEV (reference sequence). J gave up 5 bases and V 6 bases, and 4 bases lay outside the gene matches. The CDR3 totals 14 residues. CDR3 sequence (DNA): TGTGCCAGCAGAGCCGGGACAGATAATTCACCCCTCCACTTT. This codes for CASRAGTDNSPLHF.

V gene TRBV5-6 combines with J gene TRBJ2-3; no clear D. Trimming took off 1 base at V and 7 bases at J, with 4 bases between the two ends. The CDR3 is 11 amino acids. Germline CDR1 is SGHDT and CDR2 is YYEEEE. This CDR3 is CASSLLNTQYF. CDR3 in DNA: TGTGCCAGCAGCTTGTTAAATACGCAGTATTTT.

The table lists this clone with a few counts. The gene calls are TRBV5-4 and TRBJ2-6; 12 bases match TRBD2. The CDR3 has 18 residues. J lost 2 bases, V lost 4 bases, and 7 bases had no gene match. Germline loops: CDR1 SGHNT, CDR2 YYREEE (reference sequence). The CDR3 DNA reads as TGTGCCAGCAGCGAACCTAGCGGGGGGGCTCCTGGGGCCAACGTCCTGACTTTC. Residues: CASSEPSGGAPGANVLTF.

This clone has a handful of counts. J is TRBJ2-5 and V is TRBV2, with TRBD2 as a possible D gene (7 bases). CDR1 is SNHLY and CDR2 is FYNNEI in the germline V gene. V lost 3 bases and J 4 bases, leaving 12 bases between the germline ends. The CDR3 is made up of 14 amino acids. This CDR3 reads CASSDKRGGETQYF. The CDR3 DNA follows: TGTGCCAGCAGTGACAAAAGGGGGGGAGAGACCCAGTACTTC.

The CDR3 here is CAITLASSTDTQYF. DNA of the CDR3: TGTGCCATTACACTAGCGTCTAGCACAGATACGCAGTATTTT. V usage is TRBV28 and J usage is TRBJ2-3, with 7 bases identical to TRBD2. The CDR3 sequence is 14 residues long. V was clipped by 10 bases and J by 0 bases; unmatched bases: 7. The germline V gene has CDR1 MDHEN and CDR2 SYDVKM.

This clone was found a few times. This chain connects TRBV28 to TRBJ1-5, with D possibly being TRBD1 (6 bases). This CDR3 is built from 13 residues. V lost 2 bases and J 6 bases, leaving 8 bases between the germline ends. Germline CDR1 and CDR2: MDHEN and SYDVKM. The CDR3 region has the DNA TGTGCCAGCAGTTTAACAGGGTCTCAGCCCCAGCATTTT. Amino acids: CASSLTGSQPQHF.

This clone showed up just a few times. The DNA of the CDR3 is TGCGCCAGCAGCTTCGGAGGGGAGGGTGGCTACACCTTC. Its protein product is CASSFGGEGGYTF. This chain uses TRBV5-1 with TRBJ1-2; TRBD1 is a possible D gene (5 bases). Trimming shortened V by 2 bases and J by 7 bases, and 12 bases separated the two germline ends. Per germline, CDR1 SGHRS and CDR2 YFSETQ. This CDR3 has 13 residues.

This sequence joins TRBV5-1 and TRBJ1-1; 8 positions agree with TRBD1. Trimming took 4 bases from V and 5 from J; bases not matched to a gene: 7. From germline, CDR1 is SGHRS and CDR2 YFSETQ. The CDR3 loop spans 14 amino acids. CDR3 nucleotides: TGCGCCAGCAGCCAGCAGGGGGCTCAGACTGAAGCTTTCTTT. Translation: CASSQQGAQTEAFF. Filled out from reference TRBV5-1 and TRBJ1-1, the complete variable domain reads KAGVTQTPRYLIKTRGQQVTLSCSPISGHRSVSWYQQTPGQGLQFLFEYFSETQRNKGNFPGRFSGRQFSNSRSEMNVSTLELGDSALYLCASSQQGAQTEAFFGQGTRLTVV.

V and J are TRBV5-6 and TRBJ2-7; 9 positions match TRBD2. J lost 0 bases, V lost 2 bases, and 6 bases had no gene match. Germline CDR1 SGHDT, CDR2 YYEEEE. CDR3 length: 16 residues. The CDR3: CASSLLAGASSYEQYF. The CDR3 DNA follows: TGTGCCAGCAGCTTATTAGCGGGGGCGAGCTCCTACGAGCAGTACTTC. Together with reference TRBV5-6 and TRBJ2-7, the CDR3 gives the full variable domain: DAGVTQSPTHLIKTRGQQVTLRCSPKSGHDTVSWYQQALGQGPQFIFQYYEEEERQRGNFPDRFSGHQFPNYSSELNVNALLLGDSALYLCASSLLAGASSYEQYFGPGTRLTVT.

As to this clone: Other nucleotide sequences in the sample specify the same CDR3. The CDR3 sequence is CASSTGGNTEAFF. Written as DNA, the CDR3 is TGTGCCAGCTCCACTGGTGGGAACACTGAAGCTTTCTTT. V is TRBV18 and J is TRBJ1-1; D uncertain. The CDR3 contains 13 residues. In germline, CDR1 is KGHSH, CDR2 LQKENI. With 6 bases removed from V and 1 base from J, the gap between germline ends came to 9 bases.

This clone was picked up a small number of times. The chain combines TRBV5-4 with TRBJ2-2; D is perhaps TRBD1 (6 bases). V was cut by 4 bases and J by 1 base, with 11 bases left in between. Germline CDR1 and CDR2: SGHNT and YYREEE (reference sequence). CDR3 length equals 15 residues. The CDR3 protein is CASSVGQRNTGELFF. The CDR3 DNA reads TGTGCCAGCAGCGTCGGACAGAGGAACACCGGGGAGCTGTTTTTT.

J is TRBJ2-7 and V is TRBV28; TRBD1 matches 8 bases. V was pared by 8 bases and J by 5 bases, with 11 bases of the junction left unmatched. The germline V gene has CDR1 MDHEN and CDR2 SYDVKM. The CDR3 extends over 14 amino acids. The CDR3 bases are TGTGCCAGCCGTGACACAGGGGGTTCCCACGAGCAGTACTTC. Amino acids: CASRDTGGSHEQYF.

The chain joins TRBV9 to TRBJ2-7; TRBD2 matches 7 bases. The CDR3 runs 16 residues. The germline CDR1 and CDR2 sequences are SGDLS and YYNGEE. The J segment lost 2 bases and the V segment lost 0 bases, leaving 8 bases of the junction unmatched. CDR3 coding DNA: TGTGCCAGCAGCGTAGGAGGGCGGGGGTCGACCTACGAGCAGTACTTC. Its protein is CASSVGGRGSTYEQYF.

J is TRBJ2-1 and V is TRBV2; D may be TRBD2 (7 bases). Deletions cut 5 bases from V and 7 bases from J, with 15 bases between. CDR3 length: 14 residues. CDR1 and CDR2 from the germline V gene are SNHLY and FYNNEI. CDR3 DNA sequence: TGTGCCAGCAGTCTCGGGGGGCGCCGGAATGAGCAGTTCTTC. Translated, it gives CASSLGGRRNEQFF. Variable domain in full (rest from reference TRBV2 and TRBJ2-1): EPEVTQTPSHQVTQMGQEVILRCVPISNHLYFYWYRQILGQKVEFLVSFYNNEISEKSEIFDDQFSVERPDGSNFTLKIRSTKLEDSAMYFCASSLGGRRNEQFFGPGTRLTVL.

The chain joins TRBV15 to TRBJ1-1; D call uncertain. The CDR3 runs 13 residues. The V gene lost 4 bases and the J gene lost 9 bases, with 15 bases spanning the gap. Germline V CDR1 and CDR2: LNHNV, YYDKDF (reference sequence). CDR3 in DNA: TGTGCCACCAGCACTTATACAGTACCCAAAGCTTTCTTT. This encodes CATSTYTVPKAFF. Supplemented by reference TRBV15 and TRBJ1-1, the full variable domain reads DAMVIQNPRYQVTQFGKPVTLSCSQTLNHNVMYWYQQKSSQAPKLLFHYYDKDFNNEADTPDNFQSRRPNTSFCFLDIRSPGLGDTAMYLCATSTYTVPKAFFGQGTRLTVV.

This chain's CDR3 is CASSYSSTEAFF. The CDR3 coding sequence is TGTGCCAGCAGCTACAGTTCTACTGAAGCTTTCTTT. The chain couples TRBV11-2 to TRBJ1-1; no definite D call. Germline V gives CDR1 SGHAT, CDR2 FQNNGV. The CDR3 has 12 residues. V lost 4 bases to trimming and J lost 5 bases, with 8 bases between them. Combining the CDR3 with reference TRBV11-2 and TRBJ1-1 gives the whole variable domain EAGVAQSPRYKIIEKRQSVAFWCNPISGHATLYWYQQILGQGPKLLIQFQNNGVVDDSQLPKDRFSAERLKGVDSTLKIQPAKLEDSAVYLCASSYSSTEAFFGQGTRLTVV.